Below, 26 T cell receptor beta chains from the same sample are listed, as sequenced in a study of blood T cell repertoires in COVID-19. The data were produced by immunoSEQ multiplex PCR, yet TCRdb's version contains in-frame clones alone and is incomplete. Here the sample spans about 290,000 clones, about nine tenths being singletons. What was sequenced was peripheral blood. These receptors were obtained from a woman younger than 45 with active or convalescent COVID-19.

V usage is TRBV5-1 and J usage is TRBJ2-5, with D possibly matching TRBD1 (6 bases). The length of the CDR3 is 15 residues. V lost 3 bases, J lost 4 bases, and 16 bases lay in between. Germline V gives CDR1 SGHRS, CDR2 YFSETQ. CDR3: CASSSQMRGLETQYF. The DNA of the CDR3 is TGCGCCAGCAGCTCGCAGATGAGGGGGTTAGAGACCCAGTACTTC.

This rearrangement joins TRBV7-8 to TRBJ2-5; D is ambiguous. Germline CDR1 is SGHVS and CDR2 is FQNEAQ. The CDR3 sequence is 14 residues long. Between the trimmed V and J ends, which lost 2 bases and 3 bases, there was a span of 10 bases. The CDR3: CASSLSWQEETQYF. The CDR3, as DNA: TGTGCCAGCAGCTTAAGCTGGCAGGAAGAGACCCAGTACTTC.

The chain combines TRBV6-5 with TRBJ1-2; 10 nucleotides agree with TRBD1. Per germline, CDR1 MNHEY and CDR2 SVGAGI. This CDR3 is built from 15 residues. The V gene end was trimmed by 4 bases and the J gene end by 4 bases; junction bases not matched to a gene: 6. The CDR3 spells CASSSRTGGGYGYTF. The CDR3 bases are TGTGCCAGCAGTTCGAGGACAGGGGGGGGCTATGGCTACACCTTC.

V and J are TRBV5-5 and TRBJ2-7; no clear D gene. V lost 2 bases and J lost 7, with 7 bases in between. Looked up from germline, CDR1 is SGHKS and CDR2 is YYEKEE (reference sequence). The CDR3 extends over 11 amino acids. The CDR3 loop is CASSLTREQYF. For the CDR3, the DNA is TGTGCCAGCAGCTTAACGCGGGAGCAGTACTTC.

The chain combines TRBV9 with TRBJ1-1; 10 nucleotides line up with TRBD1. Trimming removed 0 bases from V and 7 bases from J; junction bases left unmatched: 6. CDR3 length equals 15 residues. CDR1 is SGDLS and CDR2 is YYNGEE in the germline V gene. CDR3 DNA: TGTGCCAGCAGCGTAGTGGGACAGGGGATTGTTGAAGCTTTCTTT. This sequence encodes CASSVVGQGIVEAFF.

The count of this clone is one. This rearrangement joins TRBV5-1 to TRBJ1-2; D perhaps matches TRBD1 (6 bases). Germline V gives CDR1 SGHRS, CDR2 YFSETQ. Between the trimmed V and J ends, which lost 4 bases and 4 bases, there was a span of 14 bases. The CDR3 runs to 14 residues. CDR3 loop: CASSASGEFYGYTF. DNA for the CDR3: TGCGCCAGCAGCGCCTCAGGGGAATTCTATGGCTACACCTTC.

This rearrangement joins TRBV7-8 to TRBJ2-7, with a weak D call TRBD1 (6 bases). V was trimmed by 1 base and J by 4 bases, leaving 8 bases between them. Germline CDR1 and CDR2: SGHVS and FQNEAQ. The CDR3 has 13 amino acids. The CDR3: CASSLGQVYEQYF. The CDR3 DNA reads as TGTGCCAGCAGCTTAGGACAGGTGTACGAGCAGTACTTC.

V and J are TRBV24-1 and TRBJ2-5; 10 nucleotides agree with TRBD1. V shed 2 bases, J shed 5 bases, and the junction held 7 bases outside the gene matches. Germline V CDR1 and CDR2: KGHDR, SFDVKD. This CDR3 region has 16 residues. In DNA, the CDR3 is TGTGCCACCAGTGATTCCGGACAGGGGGTAGGGGAGACCCAGTACTTC. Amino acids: CATSDSGQGVGETQYF.

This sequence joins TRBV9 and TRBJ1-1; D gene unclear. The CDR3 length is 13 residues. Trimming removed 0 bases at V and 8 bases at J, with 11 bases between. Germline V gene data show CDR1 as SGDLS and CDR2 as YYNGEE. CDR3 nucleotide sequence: TGTGCCAGCAGCGTAGTCGGGCGCGGGGAAGCTTTCTTT. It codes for CASSVVGRGEAFF.

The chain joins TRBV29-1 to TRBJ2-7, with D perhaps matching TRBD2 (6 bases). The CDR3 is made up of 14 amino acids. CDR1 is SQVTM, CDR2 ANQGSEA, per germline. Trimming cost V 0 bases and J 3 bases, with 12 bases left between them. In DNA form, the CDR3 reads TGCAGCGTTGAAGATGGGGTCGGGGGCTACGAGCAGTACTTC. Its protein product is CSVEDGVGGYEQYF.

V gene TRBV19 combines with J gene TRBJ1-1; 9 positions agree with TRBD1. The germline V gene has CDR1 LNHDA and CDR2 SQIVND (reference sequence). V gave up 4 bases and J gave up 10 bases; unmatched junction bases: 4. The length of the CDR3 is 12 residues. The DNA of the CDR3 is TGTGCCAGTAGTAAGGGACAGGGCTCAGCTTTCTTT. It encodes CASSKGQGSAFF. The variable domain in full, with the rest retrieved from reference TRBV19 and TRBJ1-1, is DGGITQSPKYLFRKEGQNVTLSCEQNLNHDAMYWYRQDPGQGLRLIYYSQIVNDFQKGDIAEGYSVSREKKESFPLTVTSAQKNPTAFYLCASSKGQGSAFFGQGTRLTVV.

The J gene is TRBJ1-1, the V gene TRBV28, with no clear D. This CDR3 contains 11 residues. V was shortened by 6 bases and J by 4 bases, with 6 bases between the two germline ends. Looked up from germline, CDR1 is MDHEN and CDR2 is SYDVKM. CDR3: CASRGGTEAFF. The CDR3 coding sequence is TGTGCCAGCAGGGGAGGCACTGAAGCTTTCTTT. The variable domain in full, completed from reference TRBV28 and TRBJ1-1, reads DVKVTQSSRYLVKRTGEKVFLECVQDMDHENMFWYRQDPGLGLRLIYFSYDVKMKEKGDIPEGYSVSREKKERFSLILESASTNQTSMYLCASRGGTEAFFGQGTRLTVV.

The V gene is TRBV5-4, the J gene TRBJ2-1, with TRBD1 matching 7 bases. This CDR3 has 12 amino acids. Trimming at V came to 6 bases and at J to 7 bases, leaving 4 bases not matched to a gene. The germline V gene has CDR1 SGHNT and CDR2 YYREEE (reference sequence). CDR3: CASNPGGNEQFF. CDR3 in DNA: TGTGCCAGCAACCCAGGGGGAAATGAGCAGTTCTTC.

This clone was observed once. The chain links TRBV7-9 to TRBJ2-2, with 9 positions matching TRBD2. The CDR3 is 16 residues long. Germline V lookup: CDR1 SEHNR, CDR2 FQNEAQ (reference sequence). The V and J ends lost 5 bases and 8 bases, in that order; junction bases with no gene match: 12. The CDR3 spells CASSPIGSSGAGELFF. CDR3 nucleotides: TGTGCCAGCAGCCCTATAGGGTCTAGCGGGGCTGGGGAGCTGTTTTTT. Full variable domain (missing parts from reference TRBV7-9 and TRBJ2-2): DTGVSQNPRHKITKRGQNVTFRCDPISEHNRLYWYRQTLGQGPEFLTYFQNEAQLEKSRLLSDRFSAERPKGSFSTLEIQRTEQGDSAMYLCASSPIGSSGAGELFFGEGSRLTVL.

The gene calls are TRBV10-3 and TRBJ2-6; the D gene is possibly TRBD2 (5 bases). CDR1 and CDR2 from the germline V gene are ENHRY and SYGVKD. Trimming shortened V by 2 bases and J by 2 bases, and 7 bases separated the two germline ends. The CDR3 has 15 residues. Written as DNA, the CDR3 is TGTGCCATCAGTGAGGGAGGCCCTGGGGCCAACGTCCTGACTTTC. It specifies CAISEGGPGANVLTF.

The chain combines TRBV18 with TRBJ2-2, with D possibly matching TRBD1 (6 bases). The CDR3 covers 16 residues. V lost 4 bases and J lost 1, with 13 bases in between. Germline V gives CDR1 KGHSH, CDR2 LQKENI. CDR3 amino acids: CASSLPRGQNTGELFF. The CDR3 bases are TGTGCCAGCTCACTCCCTAGGGGACAGAACACCGGGGAGCTGTTTTTT.

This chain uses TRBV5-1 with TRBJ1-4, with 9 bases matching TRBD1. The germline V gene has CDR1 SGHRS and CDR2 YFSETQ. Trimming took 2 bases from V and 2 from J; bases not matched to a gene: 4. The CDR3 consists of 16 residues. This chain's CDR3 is CASSLQGAQTNEKLFF. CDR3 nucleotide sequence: TGCGCCAGCAGCTTACAGGGGGCGCAGACTAATGAAAAACTGTTTTTT.

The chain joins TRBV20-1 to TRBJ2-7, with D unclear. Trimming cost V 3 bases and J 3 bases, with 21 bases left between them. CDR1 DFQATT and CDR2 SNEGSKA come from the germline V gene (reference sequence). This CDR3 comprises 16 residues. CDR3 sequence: CSASPAESGSYYEQYF. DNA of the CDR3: TGCAGTGCTAGTCCGGCTGAGTCAGGCTCATACTACGAGCAGTACTTC.

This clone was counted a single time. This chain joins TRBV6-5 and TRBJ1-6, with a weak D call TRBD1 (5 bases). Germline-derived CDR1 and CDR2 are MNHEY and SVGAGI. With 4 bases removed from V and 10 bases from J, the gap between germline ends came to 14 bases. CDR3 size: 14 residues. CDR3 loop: CASSFGRGGSPLHF. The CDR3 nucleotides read TGTGCCAGCAGTTTTGGGCGGGGGGGATCACCCCTCCACTTT.

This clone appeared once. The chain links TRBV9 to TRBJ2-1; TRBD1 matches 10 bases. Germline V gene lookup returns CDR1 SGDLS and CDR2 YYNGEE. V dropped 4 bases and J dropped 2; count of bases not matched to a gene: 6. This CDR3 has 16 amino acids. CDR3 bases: TGTGCCAGCAGCCCAAGACAGGGGGCCCCCTACAATGAGCAGTTCTTC. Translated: CASSPRQGAPYNEQFF.

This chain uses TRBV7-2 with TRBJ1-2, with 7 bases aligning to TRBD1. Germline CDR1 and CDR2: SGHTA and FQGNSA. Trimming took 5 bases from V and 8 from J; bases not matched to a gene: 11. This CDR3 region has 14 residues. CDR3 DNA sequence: TGTGCCAGCAGCCCCACAGGGGCCGAGACGGGCTACACCTTC. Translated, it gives CASSPTGAETGYTF.

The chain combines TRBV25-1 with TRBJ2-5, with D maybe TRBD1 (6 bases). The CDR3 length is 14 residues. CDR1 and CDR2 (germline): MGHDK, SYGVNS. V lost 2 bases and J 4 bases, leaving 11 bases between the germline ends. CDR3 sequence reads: CASSENRVRETQYF. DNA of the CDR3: TGTGCCAGCAGTGAAAACAGGGTACGAGAGACCCAGTACTTC.

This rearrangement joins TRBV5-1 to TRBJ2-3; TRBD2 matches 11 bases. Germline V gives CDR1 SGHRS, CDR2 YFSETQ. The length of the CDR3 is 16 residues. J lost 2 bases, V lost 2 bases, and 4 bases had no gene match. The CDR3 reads CASSFGSGGATDTQYF. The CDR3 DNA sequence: TGCGCCAGCAGCTTTGGTAGCGGGGGGGCCACAGATACGCAGTATTTT.

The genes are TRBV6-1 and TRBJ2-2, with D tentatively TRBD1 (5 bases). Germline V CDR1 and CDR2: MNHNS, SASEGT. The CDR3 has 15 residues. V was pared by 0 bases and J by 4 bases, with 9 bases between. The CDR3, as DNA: TGTGCCAGCAGTGAAGCGGGGCCCGGCACCGGGGAGCTGTTTTTT. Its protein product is CASSEAGPGTGELFF.

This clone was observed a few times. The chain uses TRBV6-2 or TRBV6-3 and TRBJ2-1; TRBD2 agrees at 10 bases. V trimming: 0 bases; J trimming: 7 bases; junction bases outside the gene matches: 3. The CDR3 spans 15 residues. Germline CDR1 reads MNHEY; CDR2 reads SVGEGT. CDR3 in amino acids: CASSYSSGGGNEQFF. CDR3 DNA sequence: TGTGCCAGCAGTTACTCCAGCGGGGGGGGGAATGAGCAGTTCTTC.

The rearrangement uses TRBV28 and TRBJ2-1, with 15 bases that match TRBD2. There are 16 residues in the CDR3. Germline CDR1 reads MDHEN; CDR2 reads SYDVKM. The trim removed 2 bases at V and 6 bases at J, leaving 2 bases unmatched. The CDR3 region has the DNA TGTGCCAGCAGTTTACGGGGACTAGCGGGGGGCAATGAGCAGTTCTTC. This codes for CASSLRGLAGGNEQFF. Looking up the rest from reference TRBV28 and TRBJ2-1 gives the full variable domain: DVKVTQSSRYLVKRTGEKVFLECVQDMDHENMFWYRQDPGLGLRLIYFSYDVKMKEKGDIPEGYSVSREKKERFSLILESASTNQTSMYLCASSLRGLAGGNEQFFGPGTRLTVL.